The 31 T cell receptor beta chains listed next were all sequenced from one sample in a study of blood T cell repertoires in COVID-19. Clones were sequenced by immunoSEQ multiplex PCR, and TCRdb holds only the in-frame ones, with some missing. The data show around 260,000 clones, around nine tenths seen once. The specimen sequenced was peripheral blood. The receptors derive from a man between 40 and 49 years old who had recovered from COVID-19.

V is TRBV4-1 and J is TRBJ1-5, with D possibly matching TRBD1 (5 bases). Trimming took 0 bases from V and 0 from J, leaving 15 bases between them. Germline loops: CDR1 MGHRA, CDR2 YSYEKL. The CDR3 spans 18 residues. The CDR3 DNA follows: TGCGCCAGCAGCCAAGATTGGCAGGGTTTATTTAGCAATCAGCCCCAGCATTTT. It encodes CASSQDWQGLFSNQPQHF.

The chain has TRBV5-6 and TRBJ2-3, with TRBD2 as a possible D gene (5 bases). The germline V gene has CDR1 SGHDT and CDR2 YYEEEE. Trimming took 1 base from V and 2 from J, leaving 11 bases between them. The CDR3 covers 15 residues. CDR3 in amino acids: CASSLTRRYTDTQYF. The DNA for the CDR3 is TGTGCCAGCAGCTTGACTAGACGTTACACAGATACGCAGTATTTT.

The sample holds a few counts of this clone. The chain joins TRBV6-5 to TRBJ2-3, with TRBD2 matching 8 bases. The germline gives CDR1 MNHEY, CDR2 SVGAGI. The V gene end was trimmed by 2 bases and the J gene end by 3 bases; junction bases not matched to a gene: 4. The CDR3 is 15 amino acids. The CDR3 DNA reads as TGTGCCAGCAGTTACACGACTAGCGAGACAGATACGCAGTATTTT. Its protein is CASSYTTSETDTQYF.

This clone turned up a few times. The chain links TRBV2 to TRBJ1-5, with 10 positions matching TRBD1. CDR1 SNHLY and CDR2 FYNNEI come from the germline V gene. J was trimmed by 3 bases and V by 9 bases; bases with no gene match: 5. The CDR3 has 14 residues. The CDR3 DNA reads as TGTGCCAGTACGGGACAGGGGAACAATCAGCCCCAGCATTTT. This codes for CASTGQGNNQPQHF.

The chain is built from TRBV7-2 and TRBJ2-1; 11 positions agree with TRBD2. V dropped 5 bases and J dropped 4; count of bases not matched to a gene: 4. Germline V CDR1 and CDR2: SGHTA, FQGNSA. The CDR3 has 15 amino acids. CDR3 in DNA: TGTGCCAGCAGCCTCGTAGCGGGGGGGTACAATGAGCAGTTCTTC. Protein product: CASSLVAGGYNEQFF.

V is TRBV7-2 and J is TRBJ2-1; 13 positions match TRBD2. This CDR3 has 18 amino acids. CDR1 and CDR2 from the germline V gene are SGHTA and FQGNSA. With 1 base clipped from V and 7 bases from J, the junction kept 10 bases outside the gene matches. CDR3 in DNA: TGTGCCAGCAGCTTAGAGTGGACTAGCGGGAGAGGTTTGAATGAGCAGTTCTTC. It translates to CASSLEWTSGRGLNEQFF.

The rearrangement uses TRBV5-5 and TRBJ1-6, with D uncertain. V lost 0 bases to trimming and J lost 8 bases, with 12 bases between them. The CDR3 length is 15 residues. Looked up from germline, CDR1 is SGHKS and CDR2 is YYEKEE (reference sequence). The CDR3 DNA is TGTGCCAGCAGCTTGGCCCCAGATGGCTATTCACCCCTCCACTTT. Translated: CASSLAPDGYSPLHF.

This clone was detected a few times. The rearrangement links TRBV24-1 to TRBJ2-3; a weak D match, TRBD1 (7 bases). Germline lookup yields CDR1 KGHDR and CDR2 SFDVKD. This CDR3 region has 17 residues. Deletions cut 3 bases from V and 8 bases from J, with 23 bases between. The CDR3 spells CATSDQQGPFGGGTQYF. CDR3 bases: TGTGCCACCAGTGATCAACAGGGGCCGTTTGGGGGAGGTACGCAGTATTTT.

The rearrangement joins TRBV6-2 or TRBV6-3 to TRBJ1-1, with 7 bases matching TRBD1. V was clipped by 4 bases and J by 2 bases; unmatched bases: 13. Germline values: CDR1 MNHEY, CDR2 SVGEGT. The CDR3 spans 17 residues. This CDR3 reads CASSSLGHAGGNTEAFF. CDR3 sequence (DNA): TGTGCCAGCAGTTCCCTCGGCCACGCAGGGGGAAACACTGAAGCTTTCTTT.

The V call is TRBV5-4, the J call TRBJ1-1; tentatively, D is TRBD1 (5 bases). The CDR3 is made up of 14 amino acids. Germline-derived CDR1 and CDR2 are SGHNT and YYREEE (reference sequence). The V and J ends lost 0 bases and 3 bases respectively, with 9 bases between them. CDR3 coding DNA: TGTGCCAGCAGCTTGGCAGGGATGGACACTGAAGCTTTCTTT. Residues: CASSLAGMDTEAFF. The full variable domain, with the rest looked up from reference TRBV5-4 and TRBJ1-1, is ETGVTQSPTHLIKTRGQQVTLRCSSQSGHNTVSWYQQALGQGPQFIFQYYREEENGRGNFPPRFSGLQFPNYSSELNVNALELDDSALYLCASSLAGMDTEAFFGQGTRLTVV.

The genes are TRBV21-1 and TRBJ2-7; the table's D call, TRBD1, has no DNA check behind it. TRBV21-1 is tagged as a pseudogene. The CDR3 totals 14 residues. CDR3 protein: CASSKGQGPHEQYF. Written as DNA, the CDR3 is TGTGCCAGCAGCAAGGGACAGGGGCCCCACGAGCAGTACTTC.

The chain couples TRBV19 to TRBJ2-1, with 11 bases fitting TRBD2. The CDR3 runs to 16 residues. V trimming: 6 bases; J trimming: 4 bases; junction bases outside the gene matches: 8. From germline, CDR1 is LNHDA and CDR2 SQIVND (reference sequence). The CDR3 nucleotides read TGTGCCAGTAGACGTTCCGGGACTAGCGGATACAATGAGCAGTTCTTC. This codes for CASRRSGTSGYNEQFF.

The chain employs TRBV19 and TRBJ2-1; TRBD2 matches at 12 bases. Trimming removed 6 bases from V and 10 bases from J; junction bases left unmatched: 10. The CDR3 is 15 amino acids. CDR1 is LNHDA, CDR2 SQIVND, per germline (reference sequence). The CDR3 region is CASSLLAGGPNEQFF. CDR3 nucleotide sequence: TGTGCCAGTAGCCTCCTAGCGGGAGGGCCGAACGAGCAGTTCTTC.

The V and J genes are TRBV24-1 and TRBJ2-2; tentative D call: TRBD2 (6 bases). The CDR3 is 13 residues long. V shed 4 bases and J shed 7 bases, with 9 bases lying between them. Germline-derived CDR1 and CDR2 are KGHDR and SFDVKD. The CDR3 is CATSEVGGGELFF. The CDR3 bases are TGTGCCACCAGTGAGGTGGGAGGCGGGGAGCTGTTTTTT.

To note about this clone: The junction differs from germline at one of its ends, possibly a read error. The chain is built from TRBV15 and TRBJ2-7; 8 nucleotides agree with TRBD2. The CDR3 has 16 amino acids. Germline V gene data show CDR1 as LNHNV and CDR2 as YYDKDF (reference sequence). The CDR3: CATSGEGTRERYEQYF. DNA for the CDR3: TGTGCCACCAGCGGAGAGGGGACTAGGGAGCGCTACGAGCAGTACTTC.

The gene calls are TRBV12-5 and TRBJ2-2; D is uncertain. Germline lookup yields CDR1 LGHNT and CDR2 FRNRAP. V shed 6 bases and J shed 9 bases, with 11 bases lying between them. The CDR3 covers 12 residues. CDR3 sequence: CASGPGDRELFF. The CDR3 DNA reads as TGTGCTAGTGGCCCCGGAGACCGGGAGCTGTTTTTT.

This clone was counted a few times. The chain joins TRBV5-1 to TRBJ1-1, with D unclear. The CDR3 loop spans 14 amino acids. V was clipped by 3 bases and J by 1 base, with 10 bases between them. Germline V gene data show CDR1 as SGHRS and CDR2 as YFSETQ. The CDR3 sequence: CASSSPSGNTEAFF. The CDR3 bases are TGCGCCAGCAGCTCCCCCTCAGGGAACACTGAAGCTTTCTTT.

This rearrangement joins TRBV28 to TRBJ1-4; 7 bases match TRBD1. The CDR3 is made up of 13 amino acids. Germline lookup yields CDR1 MDHEN and CDR2 SYDVKM. In DNA, the CDR3 is TGTGCTACCAGGGGGGCAACTAATGAAAAACTGTTTTTT. Translated: CATRGATNEKLFF.

The CDR3 here is CASSPGGLLAGVHNEQFF. The CDR3 DNA reads as TGCGCCAGCAGCCCCGGGGGCCTTCTAGCGGGAGTACACAATGAGCAGTTCTTC. The gene calls are TRBV5-1 and TRBJ2-1, with 10 bases identical to TRBD2. This CDR3 spans 18 amino acids. Germline CDR1 SGHRS, CDR2 YFSETQ. V lost 4 bases, J lost 5 bases, and 15 bases stayed unmatched.

This clone has a handful of counts. Sequence at one end of the junction differs from germline and may be a read error. The V and J genes are TRBV12-3 or TRBV12-4 and TRBJ1-2; perhaps TRBD1 as D (6 bases). CDR3 size: 13 residues. The CDR3 DNA is TGTGCCAGCACTTTAGGGACATCCTATGGCTACACCTTC. This sequence encodes CASTLGTSYGYTF.

Of note for this clone: The junction departs from germline at one end; a sequencing error may be responsible. The chain carries TRBV4-3 and TRBJ2-7; TRBD1 is a possible D gene (6 bases). The germline gives CDR1 LGHNA, CDR2 YSLEER. This CDR3 has 12 residues. The CDR3 DNA reads TGCGCCAGCAGCAAAGACAGGTACGAGCAGTACTTC. This translates into CASSKDRYEQYF.

The CDR3 region is CASSYLAGELFF. In DNA form, the CDR3 reads TGTGCCAGCAGCTACTTGGCCGGGGAGCTGTTTTTT. The V gene is TRBV7-9, the J gene TRBJ2-2; D is uncertain. Trimming shortened V by 4 bases and J by 6 bases, and 6 bases separated the two germline ends. This CDR3 is 12 amino acids long. Germline V gene sequence: CDR1 SEHNR, CDR2 FQNEAQ (reference sequence).

The gene calls are TRBV6-2 or TRBV6-3 and TRBJ2-7; 7 bases are a match to TRBD2. CDR1 and CDR2 from the germline V gene are MNHEY and SVGEGT. Germline trimming cut 5 bases from V and 5 bases from J; bases unmatched to any gene: 9. The CDR3 consists of 14 residues. CDR3 protein: CASSRGGRNNEQYF. CDR3 in DNA: TGTGCCAGCAGTCGCGGCGGGAGAAACAACGAGCAGTACTTC.

This clone was seen more than once but under ten times. The V gene is TRBV7-7, the J gene TRBJ2-5, with TRBD2 identical over 8 bases. Trimming at V came to 2 bases and at J to 4 bases, leaving 6 bases not matched to a gene. The CDR3 sequence is 15 residues long. Per germline, CDR1 SSHAT and CDR2 FNYEAQ (reference sequence). The CDR3 reads CASSLSAGTRETQYF. DNA for the CDR3: TGTGCCAGCAGCTTATCAGCCGGGACTAGAGAGACCCAGTACTTC.

The CDR3 DNA sequence: TGTGCCAGCAGTGAGGGGGCAAGGCAGCCCCAGCATTTT. It yields the protein CASSEGARQPQHF. This rearrangement joins TRBV6-4 to TRBJ1-5; D might be TRBD1 (6 bases). The CDR3 has 13 residues. Germline CDR1 reads MRHNA; CDR2 reads SNTAGT. Trimming shortened V by 3 bases and J by 7 bases, and 10 bases separated the two germline ends.

The CDR3: CASSLKTAFSGNTIYF. CDR3 in DNA: TGTGCCAGCAGCTTAAAAACAGCATTCTCTGGAAACACCATATATTTT. This rearrangement joins TRBV7-2 to TRBJ1-3; D gene unclear. With 2 bases removed from V and 0 bases from J, the gap between germline ends came to 11 bases. Germline lookup yields CDR1 SGHTA and CDR2 FQGNSA. The length of the CDR3 is 16 residues.

There are a few counts of this clone. The chain combines TRBV5-1 with TRBJ1-3; D is ambiguous. V lost 0 bases and J lost 0, with 13 bases in between. The V gene's germline CDR1 is SGHRS and CDR2 YFSETQ. There are 17 residues in the CDR3. The CDR3: CASSLAGLSTSGNTIYF. CDR3 coding DNA: TGCGCCAGCAGCTTGGCCGGACTTTCTACCTCTGGAAACACCATATATTTT.

The chain links TRBV11-2 to TRBJ2-1; 9 bases match TRBD2. V lost 8 bases and J lost 10; bases outside the gene matches: 9. This CDR3 has 13 residues. CDR1 and CDR2 from the germline V gene are SGHAT and FQNNGV. The CDR3 DNA reads as TGTGCCAGCGGTAGCGGGGGTCGGAACGAGCAGTTCTTC. It translates to CASGSGGRNEQFF.

The chain uses TRBV6-2 or TRBV6-3 and TRBJ2-7; D possibly corresponds to TRBD1 (7 bases). This CDR3 region has 18 residues. V shed 2 bases and J shed 6 bases, with 26 bases lying between them. Germline V CDR1 and CDR2: MNHEY, SVGEGT. The CDR3 here is CASSYGGTVLSLLAEQYF. CDR3 DNA: TGTGCCAGCAGTTACGGCGGGACAGTTCTCTCGCTTTTGGCCGAGCAGTACTTC.

CDR3 nucleotide sequence: TGTGCCAGCAGCCCAGGACTAACTAATGAAAAACTGTTTTTT. This gives the protein CASSPGLTNEKLFF. The J gene is TRBJ1-4, the V gene TRBV13, with D unclear. Looked up from germline, CDR1 is PRHDT and CDR2 is FYEKMQ (reference sequence). V was cut by 5 bases and J by 1 base, with 8 bases left in between. CDR3 length equals 14 residues.

This sequence joins TRBV9 and TRBJ2-7, with a tentative D call TRBD1 (6 bases). CDR1 and CDR2 from the germline V gene are SGDLS and YYNGEE. The V end was cut by 3 bases, the J end by 9 bases, with 16 bases between. This CDR3 is built from 13 residues. The CDR3 DNA reads as TGTGCCAGCAGCGCCGGACAGTCCCTCGTGCAGTACTTC. This sequence encodes CASSAGQSLVQYF.